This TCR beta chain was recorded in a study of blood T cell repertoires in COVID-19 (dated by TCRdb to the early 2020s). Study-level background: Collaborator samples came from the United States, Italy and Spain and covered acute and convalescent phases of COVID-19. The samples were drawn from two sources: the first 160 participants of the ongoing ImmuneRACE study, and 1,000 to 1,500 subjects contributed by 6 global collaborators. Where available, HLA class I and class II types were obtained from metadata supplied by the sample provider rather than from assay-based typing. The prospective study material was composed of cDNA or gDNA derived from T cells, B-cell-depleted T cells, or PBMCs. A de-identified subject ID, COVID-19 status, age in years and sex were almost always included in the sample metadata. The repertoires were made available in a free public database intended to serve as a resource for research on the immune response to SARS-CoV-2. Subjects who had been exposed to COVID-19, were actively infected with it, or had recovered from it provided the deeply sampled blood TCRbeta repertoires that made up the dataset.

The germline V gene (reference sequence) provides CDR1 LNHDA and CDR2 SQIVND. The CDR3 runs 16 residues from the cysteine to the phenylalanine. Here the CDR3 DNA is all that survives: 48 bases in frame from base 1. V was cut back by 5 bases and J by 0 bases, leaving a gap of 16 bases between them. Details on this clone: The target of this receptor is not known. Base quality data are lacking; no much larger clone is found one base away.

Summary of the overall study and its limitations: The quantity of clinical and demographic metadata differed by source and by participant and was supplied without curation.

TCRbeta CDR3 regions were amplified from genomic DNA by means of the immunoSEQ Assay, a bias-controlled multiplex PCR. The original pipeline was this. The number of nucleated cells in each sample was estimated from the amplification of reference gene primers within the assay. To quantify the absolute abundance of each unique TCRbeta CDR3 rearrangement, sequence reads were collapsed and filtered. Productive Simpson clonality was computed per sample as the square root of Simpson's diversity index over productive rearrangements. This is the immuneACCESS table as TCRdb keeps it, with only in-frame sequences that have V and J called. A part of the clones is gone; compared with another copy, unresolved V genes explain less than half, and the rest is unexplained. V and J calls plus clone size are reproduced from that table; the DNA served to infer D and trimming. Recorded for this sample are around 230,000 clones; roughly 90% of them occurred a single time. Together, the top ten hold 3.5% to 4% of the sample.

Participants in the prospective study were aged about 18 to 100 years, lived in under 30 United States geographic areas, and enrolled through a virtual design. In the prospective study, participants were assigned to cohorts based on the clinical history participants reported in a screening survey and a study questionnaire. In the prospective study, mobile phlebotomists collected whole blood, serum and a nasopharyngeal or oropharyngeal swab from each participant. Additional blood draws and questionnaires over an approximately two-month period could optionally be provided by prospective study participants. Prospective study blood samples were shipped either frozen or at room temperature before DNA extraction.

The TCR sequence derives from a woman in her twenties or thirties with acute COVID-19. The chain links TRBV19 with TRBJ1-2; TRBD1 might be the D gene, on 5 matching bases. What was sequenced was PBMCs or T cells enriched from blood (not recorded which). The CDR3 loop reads CASSQMGGTTNYGYTF. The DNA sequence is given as TGTGCCAGTAGTCAAATGGGGGGGACCACTAACTATGGCTACACCTTC.